A selection of T cell receptor beta chains follows, all from one sample in a study of T-cell reconstitution after alpha-beta-depleted transplantation in children. TCRdb used MiXCR to reprocess the PCR reads, holding one entry per CDR3 protein. This repertoire shows some 830,000 distinct CDR3 sequences, approximately 15% found once; its top ten account for about 5%. The sequences come from PBMCs, mostly from graft donor cells, collected 360 days after TCRalphabeta/CD19-depleted stem cell transplant. These receptors were collected from a male patient younger than 18 who had a stem cell transplant for acute lymphoblastic leukemia, so the T cells may come from the graft donor. CDR3s include the opening cysteine and the closing phenylalanine or tryptophan. The order of the fields is clone size, V gene, J gene, D gene, CDR3 protein, CDR3 DNA. The D gene is left open where the match is weak. Size values are once, few and many counts, or a class for expanded clones, and some rows have none.

many	TRBV11-2	TRBJ2-5	.	CASSFAGPWGETQYF	TGTGCCAGCAGCTTCGCAGGGCCCTGGGGAGAGACCCAGTACTTC
.	TRBV2	TRBJ2-7	.	CALGAGVYEQYF	TGTGCCCTTGGGGCCGGGGTCTACGAGCAGTACTTC
many	TRBV6-5	TRBJ2-3	.	CASSYSSLGGGDTQYF	TGTGCCAGCAGTTACTCCTCCCTCGGAGGCGGAGATACGCAGTATTTT
.	TRBV15	TRBJ2-7	TRBD1	CATSREGTDSYEQYF	TGTGCCACCAGCAGAGAAGGGACAGATTCCTACGAGCAGTACTTC
.	TRBV7-8	TRBJ2-1	.	CASSTRTLYNEQFF	TGTGCCAGCAGCACCCGGACCCTTTACAATGAGCAGTTCTTC
few	TRBV29-1	TRBJ1-1	.	CSVATDPITNTEAFF	TGCAGCGTTGCCACAGACCCGATAACAAACACTGAAGCTTTCTTT
many	TRBV2	TRBJ1-1	.	CASRRVNTEAFF	TGTGCCAGCAGGAGAGTGAACACTGAAGCTTTCTTT
.	TRBV20-1	TRBJ1-6	.	CSARVTQGPGYNSPLHF	TGCAGTGCTAGAGTTACCCAGGGGCCAGGGTATAATTCACCCCTCCACTTT
few	TRBV27	TRBJ1-1	.	CASSFQGRWTEAFF	TGTGCCAGCAGCTTCCAGGGGCGGTGGACTGAAGCTTTCTTT
.	TRBV5-1	TRBJ2-3	.	CASTDSPSTDTQYF	TGCGCCAGCACCGACTCGCCTAGCACAGATACGCAGTATTTT
few	TRBV27	TRBJ2-5	.	CASSLSGGYETQYF	TGTGCCAGCAGTTTATCGGGGGGCTACGAGACCCAGTACTTC
few	TRBV9	TRBJ2-5	TRBD2	CAVLLLAGELETQYF	TGTGCCGTTCTACTACTAGCGGGAGAACTGGAGACCCAGTACTTC
many	TRBV29-1	TRBJ2-7	TRBD2	CSVGAGGYEQYF	TGCAGCGTTGGAGCGGGAGGCTACGAGCAGTACTTC
.	TRBV5-1	TRBJ2-1	.	CASKGVGRMGANRNEQFF	TGCGCCAGCAAGGGAGTGGGTCGAATGGGGGCTAACAGGAATGAGCAGTTCTTC
few	TRBV24-1	TRBJ1-5	.	CATSDSGQTHQPQHF	TGTGCCACCAGTGACTCCGGGCAGACTCATCAGCCCCAGCATTTT
few	TRBV5-1	TRBJ2-2	.	CASSRSFTGTMNTGELFF	TGCGCCAGCAGCCGAAGCTTTACCGGGACAATGAACACCGGGGAGCTGTTTTTT
.	TRBV24-1	TRBJ2-1	.	CATSDLIGGIDEQFF	TGTGCCACCAGTGATTTGATAGGGGGAATCGATGAGCAGTTCTTC
.	TRBV5-1	TRBJ2-7	.	CASSPGGTAAYEQYF	TGCGCCAGCAGCCCGGGAGGGACAGCCGCCTACGAGCAGTACTTC
few	TRBV19	TRBJ2-3	.	CASSIRGTSTDTQYF	TGTGCCAGTAGTATACGAGGGACTAGCACAGATACGCAGTATTTT
few	TRBV11-2	TRBJ2-6	TRBD1	CASSHPRDRGLGANVLTF	TGTGCCAGCAGCCACCCCCGGGACAGGGGGCTTGGGGCCAACGTCCTGACTTTC
many	TRBV7-9	TRBJ2-7	.	CASSIDEQYF	TGTGCCAGCAGTATAGACGAGCAGTACTTC
.	TRBV11-2	TRBJ2-5	.	CASSPGPGRVETQYF	TGTGCCAGCAGCCCCGGGCCGGGTCGGGTTGAGACCCAGTACTTC
.	TRBV7-6	TRBJ2-7	.	CASSLGPRENEQYF	TGTGCCAGCAGCCTAGGGCCAAGGGAGAACGAGCAGTACTTC
many	TRBV5-1	TRBJ2-2	.	CASSLHPTGELFF	TGCGCCAGCAGCTTGCATCCTACCGGGGAGCTGTTTTTT
.	TRBV7-3	TRBJ2-1	TRBD2	CASSLNGLAGVGGYNEQFF	TGTGCCAGCAGCTTAAATGGACTAGCGGGAGTGGGGGGGTACAATGAGCAGTTCTTC
.	TRBV29-1	TRBJ1-2	.	CSVGAALYGYTF	TGCAGCGTTGGGGCCGCCCTCTATGGCTACACCTTC
.	TRBV28	TRBJ2-7	TRBD2	CASSSDQGAGGPGYEQYF	TGTGCCAGCAGTTCCGATCAGGGAGCGGGAGGGCCTGGGTACGAGCAGTACTTC
few	TRBV27	TRBJ2-7	.	CASSPWWAGRQYF	TGTGCCAGCAGTCCCTGGTGGGCCGGAAGGCAGTACTTC
.	TRBV18	TRBJ2-6	.	CASSPPVYGANVLTF	TGTGCCAGCTCACCCCCGGTCTACGGGGCCAACGTCCTGACTTTC
few	TRBV20-1	TRBJ2-2	TRBD2	CRPKVRASGRLANTGELFF	TGCAGGCCCAAGGTCAGGGCTAGCGGGAGATTAGCGAACACCGGGGAGCTGTTTTTT
few	TRBV20-1	TRBJ2-5	TRBD2	CSARPWTSLETQYF	TGCAGTGCTAGACCTTGGACTAGCCTAGAGACCCAGTACTTC
.	TRBV20-1	TRBJ2-1	.	CSARALDSYNEQFF	TGCAGTGCTAGAGCTCTCGACAGTTACAATGAGCAGTTCTTC
.	TRBV27	TRBJ1-2	TRBD1	CASSTYRGRVYGYTF	TGTGCCAGCAGTACTTACAGGGGGCGCGTCTATGGCTACACCTTC
many	TRBV12-5	TRBJ2-7	.	CASGLVGSSYEQYF	TGTGCTAGTGGTTTGGTAGGGTCCTCTTACGAGCAGTACTTC
.	TRBV5-1	TRBJ2-1	TRBD1	CASSPGQGLLNEQFF	TGCGCCAGCAGCCCGGGACAGGGGCTCCTCAATGAGCAGTTCTTC
many	TRBV10-2	TRBJ2-3	TRBD2	CASTVSSGSASYTQYF	TGCGCCAGCACCGTATCTAGCGGGAGTGCGTCATATACGCAGTATTTT
few	TRBV29-1	TRBJ2-7	TRBD1	CSGGQGINEQYF	TGCAGCGGAGGACAGGGGATCAACGAGCAGTACTTC
.	TRBV20-1	TRBJ1-1	TRBD1	CSAATGQGNTEAFF	TGCAGTGCCGCTACGGGACAGGGGAACACTGAAGCTTTCTTT
.	TRBV7-3	TRBJ2-5	.	CASSLTWQETQYF	TGTGCCAGCAGCTTAACGTGGCAAGAGACCCAGTACTTC
.	TRBV18	TRBJ2-7	.	CASSPTSTHEQYF	TGTGCCAGCTCACCCACATCGACCCACGAGCAGTACTTC
.	TRBV11-1	TRBJ2-2	.	CARRGTANTGELFF	TGTGCCCGGAGGGGGACGGCGAACACCGGGGAGCTGTTTTTT
.	TRBV11-3	TRBJ2-1	.	CASSLGNPRSSYNEQFF	TGTGCCAGCAGCTTAGGAAATCCCCGTAGCTCCTACAATGAGCAGTTCTTC
.	TRBV27	TRBJ2-7	.	CASSDRTANYEQYF	TGTGCCAGCAGTGACCGGACAGCTAACTACGAGCAGTACTTC
.	TRBV3-1	TRBJ1-2	.	CASSQGGGYGYTF	TGTGCCAGCAGCCAAGGCGGGGGCTATGGCTACACCTTC
few	TRBV4-1	TRBJ2-7	.	CASSRGRPYEEYF	TGCGCCAGCAGCCGGGGCCGACCTTACGAGGAGTACTTC
few	TRBV29-1	TRBJ2-7	.	CSVEWGSPDEQYF	TGCAGCGTTGAATGGGGGAGTCCCGACGAGCAGTACTTC
few	TRBV12-3/TRBV12-4	TRBJ2-7	.	CASSFLAGLGYEQYF	TGTGCCAGCAGTTTCCTGGCAGGCCTCGGCTACGAGCAGTACTTC
.	TRBV10-3	TRBJ2-7	TRBD1	CAISEPSRDRVQYF	TGTGCCATCAGTGAGCCGTCCCGGGACAGGGTTCAGTACTTC
many	TRBV10-3	TRBJ2-2	.	CAISERGNTGELFF	TGTGCCATCAGTGAGCGGGGGAACACCGGGGAGCTGTTTTTT
.	TRBV9	TRBJ2-5	.	CASSVGDRRFHAETQYF	TGTGCCAGCAGCGTAGGCGACAGGCGATTTCACGCGGAGACCCAGTACTTC
.	TRBV11-1	TRBJ2-6	TRBD1	CASSFRQGNGANVLTF	TGTGCCAGCAGTTTCCGACAGGGCAATGGGGCCAACGTCCTGACTTTC
.	TRBV10-3	TRBJ2-7	TRBD1	CAISGDRVQGPYEQYF	TGTGCCATCAGTGGGGACAGGGTACAAGGGCCCTACGAGCAGTACTTC
many	TRBV10-3	TRBJ2-1	.	CAIREVGKRDEQFF	TGTGCCATCCGTGAGGTCGGGAAAAGGGATGAGCAGTTCTTC
.	TRBV6-1	TRBJ2-7	.	CASGSRTNYEQYF	TGTGCCAGCGGGTCCCGGACTAACTACGAGCAGTACTTC
.	TRBV5-1	TRBJ1-1	.	CASSLAGGRTEAFF	TGCGCCAGCAGCTTGGCTGGGGGGCGGACTGAAGCTTTCTTT